These 17 T cell receptor beta chains were sequenced from one sample in a study of OX40 agonist ivuxolimab in advanced cancers. Clones were read by immunoSEQ multiplex PCR, and TCRdb kept only the in-frame ones, dropping some. The repertoire holds 55,000 to 70,000 clones, with roughly 80% as singletons. The sample in question was CD4+ or CD8+ T cells sorted from blood, obtained in a trial of the OX40 agonist ivuxolimab. These TCRs come from an adult with an advanced solid tumor such as melanoma, head and neck, liver or kidney cancer.

Remarks on this clone: Additional DNA sequences in this sample encode the identical CDR3. This rearrangement joins TRBV2 to TRBJ2-5; no clear D gene. The length of the CDR3 is 12 residues. With 0 bases removed from V and 5 bases from J, the gap between germline ends came to 4 bases. Per germline, CDR1 SNHLY and CDR2 FYNNEI. The CDR3 spells CASSEARETQYF. DNA for the CDR3: TGTGCCAGCAGTGAAGCGCGGGAGACCCAGTACTTC.

The chain combines TRBV30 with TRBJ2-1; TRBD2 is a possible D gene (6 bases). The V gene lost 0 bases and the J gene lost 6 bases, with 18 bases spanning the gap. This CDR3 comprises 16 residues. The V gene's germline CDR1 is GTSNPN and CDR2 SVGIG (reference sequence). Written as DNA, the CDR3 is TGTGCCTGGAGTGTACAGCGACTAGTAATTGGCAATGAGCAGTTCTTC. Protein sequence: CAWSVQRLVIGNEQFF.

The chain couples TRBV4-1 to TRBJ2-7; the D call may be TRBD1 or TRBD2 (5 bases each). Germline lookup yields CDR1 MGHRA and CDR2 YSYEKL. Trimming removed 4 bases from V and 2 bases from J, with 21 bases in between. The CDR3 has 17 amino acids. CDR3 residues: CASSLQAGGTLTYEQYF. Here the CDR3 DNA reads TGCGCCAGCAGCCTACAGGCTGGGGGTACCCTAACCTACGAGCAGTACTTC.

This clone appeared a single time. This chain connects TRBV28 to TRBJ1-5, with 7 bases aligning to TRBD1. Germline loops: CDR1 MDHEN, CDR2 SYDVKM. The V gene end was trimmed by 5 bases and the J gene end by 0 bases; junction bases not matched to a gene: 7. This CDR3 is built from 16 residues. This CDR3 reads CASSPQGGYSNQPQHF. CDR3 in DNA: TGTGCCAGCAGTCCTCAGGGGGGATATAGCAATCAGCCCCAGCATTTT.

The chain uses TRBV18 and TRBJ2-5, with 10 bases identical to TRBD2. The DNA end is more similar to TRBJ2-7, so the J call may be wrong. Germline CDR1 is KGHSH and CDR2 is LQKENI. This CDR3 region has 16 residues. CDR3 protein: CASSPQAGGIVYEQYF. CDR3 nucleotides: TGTGCCAGCTCACCACAAGCGGGAGGGATTGTCTACGAGCAGTACTTC.

The CDR3 nucleotides are TGTGCCAGCAGCTCTTCGGGGTCGCTGGGTTACATGAACACTGAAGCTTTCTTT. This gives the protein CASSSSGSLGYMNTEAFF. J is TRBJ1-1 and V is TRBV9; no clear D. The germline V gene encodes CDR1 SGDLS and CDR2 YYNGEE. The CDR3 spans 18 residues. V was trimmed by 4 bases and J by 0 bases, leaving 22 bases between them.

V usage is TRBV27 and J usage is TRBJ2-2; 9 bases are shared with TRBD1. Germline V gene lookup returns CDR1 MNHEY and CDR2 SMNVEV (reference sequence). Trimming at V came to 0 bases and at J to 5 bases, leaving 7 bases not matched to a gene. The CDR3 consists of 17 residues. The CDR3 DNA reads as TGTGCCAGCAGTTTATCCCCAGGGACAGGGTTGACCGGGGAGCTGTTTTTT. Translating it yields CASSLSPGTGLTGELFF.

The chain employs TRBV5-1 and TRBJ2-7; the D gene is possibly TRBD1 (6 bases). With 0 bases removed from V and 7 bases from J, the gap between germline ends came to 20 bases. Germline V gene sequence: CDR1 SGHRS, CDR2 YFSETQ. The CDR3 covers 16 residues. The CDR3 bases are TGCGCCAGCAGCTTGGCCACAGGGTCCCATCCGGGGGAGCAGTACTTC. It codes for CASSLATGSHPGEQYF. Full variable domain (rest looked up from reference TRBV5-1 and TRBJ2-7): KAGVTQTPRYLIKTRGQQVTLSCSPISGHRSVSWYQQTPGQGLQFLFEYFSETQRNKGNFPGRFSGRQFSNSRSEMNVSTLELGDSALYLCASSLATGSHPGEQYFGPGTRLTVT.

This clone is a singleton in its sample. The chain couples TRBV21-1 to TRBJ2-5; the table's D call of TRBD1 was not tested on the DNA. TRBV21-1 is assigned pseudogene status. The length of the CDR3 is 14 residues. The CDR3 coding sequence is TGTGCCAGCAGCAAGGGGGGACAGCAAGAGACCCAGTACTTC. Protein product: CASSKGGQQETQYF.

This clone was recorded a few times. The chain is built from TRBV10-1 and TRBJ1-1; a weak D match, TRBD1 (5 bases). CDR1 is WNHNN, CDR2 SYGVQD, per germline (reference sequence). The CDR3 contains 13 residues. With 3 bases removed from V and 5 bases from J, the gap between germline ends came to 10 bases. CDR3 protein: CASSDQGKTEAFF. The CDR3, as DNA: TGCGCCAGCAGTGATCAGGGAAAGACTGAAGCTTTCTTT.

The chain uses TRBV30 and TRBJ2-5; 7 nucleotides match TRBD2. The V and J ends lost 2 bases and 4 bases, in that order; junction bases with no gene match: 4. The CDR3 sequence is 13 residues long. Germline CDR1 is GTSNPN and CDR2 is SVGIG (reference sequence). The CDR3 sequence: CAWSWRELETQYF. CDR3 nucleotides: TGTGCCTGGAGTTGGCGGGAGCTAGAGACCCAGTACTTC. Filled out from reference TRBV30 and TRBJ2-5, the complete variable domain reads SQTIHQWPATLVQPVGSPLSLECTVEGTSNPNLYWYRQAAGRGLQLLFYSVGIGQISSEVPQNLSASRPQDRQFILSSKKLLLSDSGFYLCAWSWRELETQYFGPGTRLLVL.

This clone was seen a handful of times. This chain uses TRBV4-1 with TRBJ1-1; weak D call: TRBD1 (5 bases). The length of the CDR3 is 13 residues. Trimming stripped 6 bases from V and 5 bases from J, with 13 bases between. Germline values: CDR1 MGHRA, CDR2 YSYEKL. CDR3 region: CASRRGVITEAFF. CDR3 in DNA: TGCGCCAGCAGGCGGGGGGTAATAACTGAAGCTTTCTTT.

The chain joins TRBV7-2 to TRBJ2-4, with 12 bases matching TRBD2. The CDR3 consists of 16 residues. V lost 2 bases and J lost 8; bases outside the gene matches: 7. The V gene's germline CDR1 is SGHTA and CDR2 FQGNSA. The CDR3 DNA is TGTGCCAGCAGCTTATCCTCTAGCGGGAGGGGGTACATTCAGTACTTC. Translated, it gives CASSLSSSGRGYIQYF.

This clone was recorded once. The chain combines TRBV10-3 with TRBJ2-3; 7 positions agree with TRBD2. The CDR3 is made up of 15 amino acids. With V trimmed by 3 bases and J by 3 bases, 6 bases remained unmatched. CDR1 is ENHRY, CDR2 SYGVKD, per germline. Here the CDR3 DNA reads TGTGCCATCAGTGAATACAGCGGGGAGACAGATACGCAGTATTTT. Translation: CAISEYSGETDTQYF.

The DNA of the CDR3 is TGTGCCTGGAGGATGGGCTCCTATAATTCACCCCTCCACTTT. Translating gives CAWRMGSYNSPLHF. The chain links TRBV30 to TRBJ1-6; D uncertain. The CDR3 runs to 14 residues. V was cut by 3 bases and J by 0 bases, with 6 bases left in between. Per germline, CDR1 GTSNPN and CDR2 SVGIG (reference sequence).

This chain uses TRBV29-1 with TRBJ1-1; no definite D call. The CDR3 sequence is 15 residues long. Germline CDR1 is SQVTM and CDR2 is ANQGSEA. Deletions cut 4 bases from V and 1 base from J, with 16 bases between. In DNA form, the CDR3 reads TGCAGCGTTGTATTACGACACCTAGGGAACACTGAAGCTTTCTTT. Its protein is CSVVLRHLGNTEAFF.

This clone appeared a few times. This chain links TRBV11-3 with TRBJ2-3, with a weak D call TRBD1 (6 bases). This CDR3 has 16 amino acids. Between the trimmed V and J ends, which lost 5 bases and 6 bases, there was a span of 21 bases. In germline, CDR1 is SGHNT, CDR2 YENEEA. CDR3 sequence (DNA): TGTGCCAGCAGCCACTCAACGGTGGACAGCTCGGATACGCAGTATTTT. Its protein is CASSHSTVDSSDTQYF.